What follows is one T cell receptor beta chain and its context. Both 60 Vbeta primers and 13 Jbeta primers went into the PCR. Assay used: immunoSEQ multiplex PCR; TCRdb lists only in-frame clones, some missing. The table records 90,000 to 120,000 clones, about 59% of them present only once. These data originate in a study of cytomegalovirus exposure and HLA in healthy donors. Germline V lookup: CDR1 ENHRY, CDR2 SYGVKD. The CDR3 runs 19 residues. The V segment lost 3 bases and the J segment 5 bases; nucleotides outside the gene matches: 19. J is TRBJ1-1 and V is TRBV10-3; 9 bases are shared with TRBD1. This clonotype was sampled from a man aged 25-45 years in good health and CMV-seropositive. Material: PBMCs. CDR3 DNA: TGTGCCATCAGTGATTTTAGAGACAGGGGGTTGGTTGAGAGGACTGAAGCTTTCTTT. Its protein product is CAISDFRDRGLVERTEAFF.